This T cell receptor (beta chain) emerged from a study of cytomegalovirus exposure and HLA in healthy donors. General study findings and limits: TCR beta chain V- and J-gene trimming was linked, in a later analysis, to a missense variant in DCLRE1C. 87-base-pair reads could not separate some V segments, including TRBV6-2 and TRBV6-3.

Donors were nominally healthy when sampled, though unrecorded immune exposures were likely. This CDR3 has 13 residues. V was clipped by 6 bases and J by 6 bases; unmatched bases: 1. CDR1 and CDR2 (germline): LNHDA, SQIVND (reference sequence). The table lists this clone with a count of one. What it binds is not known. Amplification used 60 Vbeta primers and 13 Jbeta primers. This table comes from immunoSEQ multiplex PCR, and its TCRdb copy is limited to in-frame clones, with some not included. The sample has 110,000 to 150,000 clones, approximately 72% seen once; the top ten hold over 2%. Material for sequencing was PBMCs. The rearrangement uses TRBV19 and TRBJ1-5, with 11 bases fitting TRBD1. The clonotype was recovered from a man aged 40-50 years in good health and CMV-seronegative. The CDR3 DNA is TGTGCCAGTAGCGGGACAGGGGGTCAGCCCCAGCATTTT. It is translated as CASSGTGGQPQHF.